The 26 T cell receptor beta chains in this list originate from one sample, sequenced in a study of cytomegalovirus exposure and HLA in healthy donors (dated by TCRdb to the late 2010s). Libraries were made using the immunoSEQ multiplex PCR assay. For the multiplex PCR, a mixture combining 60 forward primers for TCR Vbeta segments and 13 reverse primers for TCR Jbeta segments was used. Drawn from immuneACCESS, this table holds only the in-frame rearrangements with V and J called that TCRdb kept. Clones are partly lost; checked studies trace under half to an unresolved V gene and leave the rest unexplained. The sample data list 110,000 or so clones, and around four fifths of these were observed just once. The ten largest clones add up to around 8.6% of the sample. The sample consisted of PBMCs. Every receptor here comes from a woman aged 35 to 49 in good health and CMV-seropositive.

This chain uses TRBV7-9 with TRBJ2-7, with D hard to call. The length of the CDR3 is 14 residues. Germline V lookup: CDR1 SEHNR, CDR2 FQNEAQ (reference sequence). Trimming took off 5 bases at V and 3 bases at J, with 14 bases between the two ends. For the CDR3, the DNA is TGTGCCAGCAGCCCCCAGGTCCGAAGCTACGAGCAGTACTTC. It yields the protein CASSPQVRSYEQYF.

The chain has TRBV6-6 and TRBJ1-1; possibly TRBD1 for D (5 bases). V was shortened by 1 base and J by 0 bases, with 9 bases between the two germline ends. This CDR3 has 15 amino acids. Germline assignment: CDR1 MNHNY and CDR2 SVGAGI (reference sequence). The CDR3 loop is CASSYWEDMNTEAFF. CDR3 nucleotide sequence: TGTGCCAGCAGTTACTGGGAGGACATGAACACTGAAGCTTTCTTT.

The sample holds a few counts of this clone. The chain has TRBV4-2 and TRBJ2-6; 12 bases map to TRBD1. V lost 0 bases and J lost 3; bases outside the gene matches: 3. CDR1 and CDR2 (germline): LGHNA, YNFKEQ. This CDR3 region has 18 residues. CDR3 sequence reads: CASSQDWDRGHGANVLTF. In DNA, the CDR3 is TGTGCCAGCAGCCAAGATTGGGACAGGGGGCATGGGGCCAACGTCCTGACTTTC.

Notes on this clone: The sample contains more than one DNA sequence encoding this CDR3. The CDR3 nucleotides read TGCAGCGTTGAAAAGTGGAGAACTGAAGCTTTCTTT. This translates into CSVEKWRTEAFF. The chain recombines TRBV29-1 with TRBJ1-1; unclear D gene. Trimming left V 2 bases short and J 5 bases short, with 9 bases between. This CDR3 has 12 amino acids. From germline, CDR1 is SQVTM and CDR2 ANQGSEA.

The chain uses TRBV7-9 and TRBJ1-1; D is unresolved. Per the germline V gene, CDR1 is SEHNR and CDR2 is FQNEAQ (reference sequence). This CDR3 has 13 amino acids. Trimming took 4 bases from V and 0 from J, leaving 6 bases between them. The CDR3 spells CASSSWLNTEAFF. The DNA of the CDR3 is TGTGCCAGCAGCTCGTGGCTGAACACTGAAGCTTTCTTT.

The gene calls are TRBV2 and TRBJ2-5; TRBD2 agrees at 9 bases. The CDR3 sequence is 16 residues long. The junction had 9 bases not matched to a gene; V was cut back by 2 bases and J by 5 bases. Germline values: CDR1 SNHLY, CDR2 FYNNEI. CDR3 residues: CASSEIAGGPGETQYF. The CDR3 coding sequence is TGTGCCAGCAGTGAAATCGCGGGAGGGCCTGGGGAGACCCAGTACTTC.

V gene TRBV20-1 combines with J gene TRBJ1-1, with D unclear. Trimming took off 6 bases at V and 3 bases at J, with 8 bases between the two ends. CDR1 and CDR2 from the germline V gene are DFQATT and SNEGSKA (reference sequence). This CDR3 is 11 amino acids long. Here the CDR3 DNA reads TGCAGTGCGCTTGGAGACACTGAAGCTTTCTTT. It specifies CSALGDTEAFF.

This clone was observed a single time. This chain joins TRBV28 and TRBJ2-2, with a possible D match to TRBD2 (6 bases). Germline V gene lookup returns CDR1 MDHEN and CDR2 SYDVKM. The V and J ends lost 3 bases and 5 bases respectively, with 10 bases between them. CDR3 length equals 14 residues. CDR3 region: CASSLWGVTGELFF. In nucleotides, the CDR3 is TGTGCCAGCAGTTTGTGGGGGGTTACCGGGGAGCTGTTTTTT.

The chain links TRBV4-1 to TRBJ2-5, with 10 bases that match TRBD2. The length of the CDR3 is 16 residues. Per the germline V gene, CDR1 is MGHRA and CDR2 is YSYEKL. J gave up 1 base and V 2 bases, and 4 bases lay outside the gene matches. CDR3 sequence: CASSQQRGGPQETQYF. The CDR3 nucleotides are TGCGCCAGCAGCCAACAGCGGGGGGGCCCCCAAGAGACCCAGTACTTC.

Written as DNA, the CDR3 is TGTGCCAGCAGGGTTGGGGGGGCAGGGTACAGCTCCTACGAGCAGTACTTC. It codes for CASRVGGAGYSSYEQYF. The V and J genes are TRBV28 and TRBJ2-7; D is possibly TRBD2 (7 bases). Germline CDR1 MDHEN, CDR2 SYDVKM. The germline V and J ends were trimmed by 6 bases and 0 bases, with 21 bases remaining between them. The CDR3 contains 17 residues.

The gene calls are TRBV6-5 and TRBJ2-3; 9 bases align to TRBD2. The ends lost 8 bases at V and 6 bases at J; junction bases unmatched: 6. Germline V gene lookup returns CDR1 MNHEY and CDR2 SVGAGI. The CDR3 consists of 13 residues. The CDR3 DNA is TGTGCCAGCTCACAGCGGGGGGTCGATACGCAGTATTTT. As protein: CASSQRGVDTQYF.

As DNA, the CDR3 is TGTGCCAGCAGTGACCAGGGTTTGGGATACGAGCAGTACTTC. This codes for CASSDQGLGYEQYF. J is TRBJ2-7 and V is TRBV2; TRBD1 is a possible D gene (5 bases). V was clipped by 3 bases and J by 4 bases, with 13 bases between them. The CDR3 is 14 amino acids. Per germline, CDR1 SNHLY and CDR2 FYNNEI.

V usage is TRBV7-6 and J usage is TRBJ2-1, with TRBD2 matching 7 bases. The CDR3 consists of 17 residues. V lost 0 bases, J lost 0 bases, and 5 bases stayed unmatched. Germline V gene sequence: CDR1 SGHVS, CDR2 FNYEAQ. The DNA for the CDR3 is TGTGCCAGCAGCTTAGCGTGGGGCGGGGGCTCCTACAATGAGCAGTTCTTC. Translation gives CASSLAWGGGSYNEQFF.

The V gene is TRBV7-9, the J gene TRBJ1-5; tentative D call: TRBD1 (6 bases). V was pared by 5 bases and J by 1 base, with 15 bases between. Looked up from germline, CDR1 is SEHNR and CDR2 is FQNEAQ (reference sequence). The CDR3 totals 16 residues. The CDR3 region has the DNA TGTGCCAGCAGCCACAACATAGGACAGAGCAATCAGCCCCAGCATTTT. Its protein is CASSHNIGQSNQPQHF.

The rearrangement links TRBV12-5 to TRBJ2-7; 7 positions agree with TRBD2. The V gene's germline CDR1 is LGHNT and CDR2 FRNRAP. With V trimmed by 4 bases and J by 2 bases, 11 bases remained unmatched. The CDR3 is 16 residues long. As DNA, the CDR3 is TGTGCTAGTGGTTGGCGGCCCGGGGGGAGACCCTACGAGCAGTACTTC. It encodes CASGWRPGGRPYEQYF.

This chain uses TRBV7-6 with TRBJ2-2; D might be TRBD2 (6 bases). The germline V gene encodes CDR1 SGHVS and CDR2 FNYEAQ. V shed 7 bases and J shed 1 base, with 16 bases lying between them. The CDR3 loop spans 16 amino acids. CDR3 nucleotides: TGTGCCAGCAACCCCAATAGGGGACTGAACACCGGGGAGCTGTTTTTT. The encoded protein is CASNPNRGLNTGELFF.

The DNA of the CDR3 is TGTGCCAGCCAAGACAGGGTAACCGGGGAGCTGTTTTTT. Its protein is CASQDRVTGELFF. The chain combines TRBV25-1 with TRBJ2-2, with 7 bases identical to TRBD1. The J segment lost 5 bases and the V segment lost 8 bases, leaving 5 bases of the junction unmatched. From germline, CDR1 is MGHDK and CDR2 SYGVNS. CDR3 length: 13 residues. The variable domain in full, with the rest retrieved from reference TRBV25-1 and TRBJ2-2, is EADIYQTPRYLVIGTGKKITLECSQTMGHDKMYWYQQDPGMELHLIHYSYGVNSTEKGDLSSESTVSRIRTEHFPLTLESARPSHTSQYLCASQDRVTGELFFGEGSRLTVL.

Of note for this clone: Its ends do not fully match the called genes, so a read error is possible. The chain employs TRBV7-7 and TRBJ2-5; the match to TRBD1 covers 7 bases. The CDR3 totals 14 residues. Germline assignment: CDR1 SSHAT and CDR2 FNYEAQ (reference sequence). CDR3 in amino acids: CASSRDRAQETQYF. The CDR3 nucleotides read TGTGCTAGCAGCCGTGACAGGGCCCAAGAGACCCAGTACTTC.

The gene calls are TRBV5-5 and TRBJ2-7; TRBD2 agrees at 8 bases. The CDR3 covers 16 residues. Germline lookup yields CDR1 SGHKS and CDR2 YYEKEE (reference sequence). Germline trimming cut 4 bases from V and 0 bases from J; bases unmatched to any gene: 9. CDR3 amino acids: CASSLRLSGSSYEQYF. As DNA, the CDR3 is TGTGCCAGCAGCCTCCGTTTGAGCGGGAGCTCCTACGAGCAGTACTTC. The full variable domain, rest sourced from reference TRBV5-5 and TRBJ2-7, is DAGVTQSPTHLIKTRGQQVTLRCSPISGHKSVSWYQQVLGQGPQFIFQYYEKEERGRGNFPDRFSARQFPNYSSELNVNALLLGDSALYLCASSLRLSGSSYEQYFGPGTRLTVT.

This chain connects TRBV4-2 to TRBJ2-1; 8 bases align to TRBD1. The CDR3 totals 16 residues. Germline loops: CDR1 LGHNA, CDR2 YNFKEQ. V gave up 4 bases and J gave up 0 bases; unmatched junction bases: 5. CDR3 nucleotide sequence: TGTGCCAGCAGCCCCACAGGGGGAAGCTCCTACAATGAGCAGTTCTTC. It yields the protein CASSPTGGSSYNEQFF.

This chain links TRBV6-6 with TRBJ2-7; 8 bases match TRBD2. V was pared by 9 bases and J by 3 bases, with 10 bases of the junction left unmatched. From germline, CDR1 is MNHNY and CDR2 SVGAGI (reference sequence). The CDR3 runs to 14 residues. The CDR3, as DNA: TGTGCCAGTAACCAGCCGGGACTAGACTACGAGCAGTACTTC. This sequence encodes CASNQPGLDYEQYF.

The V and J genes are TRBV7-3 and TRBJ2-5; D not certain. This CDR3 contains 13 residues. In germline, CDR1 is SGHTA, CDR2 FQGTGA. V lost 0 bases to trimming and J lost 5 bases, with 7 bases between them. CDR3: CASSLTIEETQYF. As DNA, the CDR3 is TGTGCCAGCAGCTTAACGATTGAGGAGACCCAGTACTTC.

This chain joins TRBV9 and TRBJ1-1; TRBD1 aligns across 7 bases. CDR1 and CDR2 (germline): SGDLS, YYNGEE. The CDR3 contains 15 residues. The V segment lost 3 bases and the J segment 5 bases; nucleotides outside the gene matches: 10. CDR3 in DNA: TGTGCCAGCAGCGCCCGGGACAGCAGGTTTACTGAAGCTTTCTTT. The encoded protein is CASSARDSRFTEAFF.

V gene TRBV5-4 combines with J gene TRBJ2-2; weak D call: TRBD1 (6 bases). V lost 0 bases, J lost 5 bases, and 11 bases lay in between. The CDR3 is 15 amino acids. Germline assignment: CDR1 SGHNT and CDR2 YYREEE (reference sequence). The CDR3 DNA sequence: TGTGCCAGCAGCTTGGCAACAGGGCGAACCGGGGAGCTGTTTTTT. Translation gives CASSLATGRTGELFF.

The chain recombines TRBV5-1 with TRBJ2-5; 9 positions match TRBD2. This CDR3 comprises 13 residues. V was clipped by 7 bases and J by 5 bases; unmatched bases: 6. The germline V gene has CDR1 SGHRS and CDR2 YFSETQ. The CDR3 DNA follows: TGCGCCAGCGCTCCTAGCGGGGTGGAGACCCAGTACTTC. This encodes CASAPSGVETQYF.

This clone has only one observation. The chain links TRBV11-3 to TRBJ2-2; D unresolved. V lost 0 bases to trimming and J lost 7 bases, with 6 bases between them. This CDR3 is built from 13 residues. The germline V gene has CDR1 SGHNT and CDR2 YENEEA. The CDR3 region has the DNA TGTGCCAGCAGCTTAGATCCTAACGGGGAGCTGTTTTTT. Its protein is CASSLDPNGELFF. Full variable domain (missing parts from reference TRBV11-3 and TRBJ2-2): EAGVVQSPRYKIIEKKQPVAFWCNPISGHNTLYWYLQNLGQGPELLIRYENEEAVDDSQLPKDRFSAERLKGVDSTLKIQPAELGDSAVYLCASSLDPNGELFFGEGSRLTVL.